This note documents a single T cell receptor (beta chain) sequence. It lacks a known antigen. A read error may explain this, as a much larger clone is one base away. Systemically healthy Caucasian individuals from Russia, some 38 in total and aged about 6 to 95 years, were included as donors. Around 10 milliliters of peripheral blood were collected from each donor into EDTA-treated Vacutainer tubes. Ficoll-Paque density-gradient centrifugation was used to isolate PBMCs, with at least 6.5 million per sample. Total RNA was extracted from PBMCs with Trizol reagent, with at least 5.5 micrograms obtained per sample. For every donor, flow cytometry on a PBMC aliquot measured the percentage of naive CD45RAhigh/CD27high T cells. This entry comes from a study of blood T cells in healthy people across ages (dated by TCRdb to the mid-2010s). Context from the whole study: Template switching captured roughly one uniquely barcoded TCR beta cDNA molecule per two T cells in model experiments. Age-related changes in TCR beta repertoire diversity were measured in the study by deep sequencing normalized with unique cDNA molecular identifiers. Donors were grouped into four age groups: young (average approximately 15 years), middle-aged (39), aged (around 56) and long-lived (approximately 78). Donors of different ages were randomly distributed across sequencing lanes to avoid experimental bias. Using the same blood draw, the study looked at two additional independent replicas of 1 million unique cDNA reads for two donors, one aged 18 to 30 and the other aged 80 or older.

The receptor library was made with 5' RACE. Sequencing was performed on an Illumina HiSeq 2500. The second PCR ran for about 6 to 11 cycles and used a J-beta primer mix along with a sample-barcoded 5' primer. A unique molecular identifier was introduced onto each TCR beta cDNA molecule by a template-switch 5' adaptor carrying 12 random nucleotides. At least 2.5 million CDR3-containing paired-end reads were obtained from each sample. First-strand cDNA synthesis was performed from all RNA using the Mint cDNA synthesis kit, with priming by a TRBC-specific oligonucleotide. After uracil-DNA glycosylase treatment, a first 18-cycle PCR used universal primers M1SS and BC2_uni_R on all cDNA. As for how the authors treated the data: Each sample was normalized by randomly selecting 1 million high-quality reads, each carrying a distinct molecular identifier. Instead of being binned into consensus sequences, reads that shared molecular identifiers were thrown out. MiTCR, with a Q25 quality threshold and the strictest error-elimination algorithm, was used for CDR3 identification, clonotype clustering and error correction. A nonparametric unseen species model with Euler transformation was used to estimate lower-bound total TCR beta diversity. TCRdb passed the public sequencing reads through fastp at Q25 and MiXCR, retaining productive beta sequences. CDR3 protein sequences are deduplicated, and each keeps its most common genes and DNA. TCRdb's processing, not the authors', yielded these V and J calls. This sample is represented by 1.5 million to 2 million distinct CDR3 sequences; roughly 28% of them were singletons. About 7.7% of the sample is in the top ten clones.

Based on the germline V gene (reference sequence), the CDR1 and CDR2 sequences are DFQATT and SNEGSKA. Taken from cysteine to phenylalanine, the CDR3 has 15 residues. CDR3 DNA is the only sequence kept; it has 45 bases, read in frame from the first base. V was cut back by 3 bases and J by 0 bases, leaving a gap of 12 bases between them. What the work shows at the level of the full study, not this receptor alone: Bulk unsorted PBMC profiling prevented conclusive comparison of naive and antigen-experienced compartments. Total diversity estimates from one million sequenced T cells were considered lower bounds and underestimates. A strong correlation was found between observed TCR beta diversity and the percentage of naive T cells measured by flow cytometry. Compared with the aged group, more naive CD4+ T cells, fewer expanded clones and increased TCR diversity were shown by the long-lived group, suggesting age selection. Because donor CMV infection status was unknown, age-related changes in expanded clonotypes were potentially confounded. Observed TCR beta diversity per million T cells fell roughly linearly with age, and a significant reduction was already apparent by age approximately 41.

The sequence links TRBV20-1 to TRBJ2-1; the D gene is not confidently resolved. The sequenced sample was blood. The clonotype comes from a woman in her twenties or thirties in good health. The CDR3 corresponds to CSARGRAGSYNEQFF. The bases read TGCAGTGCTAGGGGTCGGGCCGGCTCCTACAATGAGCAGTTCTTC.